One and the same sample provided the 6 T cell receptor beta chains below, sequenced in a study of OX40 agonist ivuxolimab in advanced cancers. The data were produced by immunoSEQ multiplex PCR, yet TCRdb's version contains in-frame clones alone and is incomplete. The profile covers over 60,000 clones, with about nine tenths appearing a single time and 1.5% to 2% taken by the ten largest. This specimen consisted of CD4+ or CD8+ T cells sorted from blood, obtained in a trial of the OX40 agonist ivuxolimab. The source is an adult with an advanced solid tumor such as melanoma, head and neck, liver or kidney cancer.

This chain uses TRBV11-2 with TRBJ2-1; 7 positions match TRBD2. With V trimmed by 3 bases and J by 6 bases, 8 bases remained unmatched. The germline V gene encodes CDR1 SGHAT and CDR2 FQNNGV. This CDR3 is built from 15 residues. CDR3: CASSFGGSFSNEQFF. CDR3 DNA: TGTGCCAGCAGCTTCGGCGGGAGTTTTAGCAATGAGCAGTTCTTC.

This rearrangement joins TRBV2 to TRBJ2-6; 7 nucleotides line up with TRBD1. This CDR3 has 18 amino acids. CDR1 SNHLY and CDR2 FYNNEI come from the germline V gene. The V gene end was trimmed by 4 bases and the J gene end by 1 base; junction bases not matched to a gene: 10. The CDR3 sequence is CASSARQGTRSGANVLTF. DNA of the CDR3: TGTGCCAGCAGTGCGCGACAGGGAACCAGATCTGGGGCCAACGTCCTGACTTTC.

The J gene is TRBJ2-1, the V gene TRBV7-2; no clear D. The CDR3 consists of 15 residues. The germline CDR1 and CDR2 sequences are SGHTA and FQGNSA. V lost 4 bases and J lost 4, with 14 bases in between. CDR3 sequence (DNA): TGTGCCAGCAGCTCCAAGATTTCGGTTTACAATGAGCAGTTCTTC. It yields the protein CASSSKISVYNEQFF.

This clone was observed a handful of times. This sequence joins TRBV19 and TRBJ1-5, with a tentative D call TRBD1 (6 bases). The CDR3 totals 16 residues. V was pared by 6 bases and J by 0 bases, with 15 bases between. Germline V lookup: CDR1 LNHDA, CDR2 SQIVND (reference sequence). This CDR3 is CASRLFGTLSNQPQHF. CDR3 nucleotides: TGTGCCAGTAGGCTCTTCGGGACACTTAGCAATCAGCCCCAGCATTTT.

The rearrangement uses TRBV30 and TRBJ2-7; the D is unclear. Trimming took 3 bases from V and 2 from J, leaving 5 bases between them. CDR3 length equals 11 residues. CDR1 is GTSNPN, CDR2 SVGIG, per germline (reference sequence). CDR3 protein: CAWSATYEQYF. The CDR3 DNA is TGTGCCTGGAGCGCTACCTACGAGCAGTACTTC. The whole variable domain, remainder taken from reference TRBV30 and TRBJ2-7, is SQTIHQWPATLVQPVGSPLSLECTVEGTSNPNLYWYRQAAGRGLQLLFYSVGIGQISSEVPQNLSASRPQDRQFILSSKKLLLSDSGFYLCAWSATYEQYFGPGTRLTVT.

This clone has just one count. This chain connects TRBV11-2 to TRBJ2-2; no reliable D call. This CDR3 comprises 14 residues. Germline-derived CDR1 and CDR2 are SGHAT and FQNNGV. Trimming cost V 3 bases and J 3 bases, with 8 bases left between them. Here the CDR3 DNA reads TGTGCCAGCAGCTTGGCTCCGGACACCGGGGAGCTGTTTTTT. Residues: CASSLAPDTGELFF. Filled out from reference TRBV11-2 and TRBJ2-2, the complete variable domain reads EAGVAQSPRYKIIEKRQSVAFWCNPISGHATLYWYQQILGQGPKLLIQFQNNGVVDDSQLPKDRFSAERLKGVDSTLKIQPAKLEDSAVYLCASSLAPDTGELFFGEGSRLTVL.